These 6 T cell receptor beta chains were all obtained from the same sample, sequenced in a study of T cell responses to AZD1222 COVID-19 vaccine. Assay used: immunoSEQ multiplex PCR; TCRdb lists only in-frame clones, some missing. The repertoire holds over 150,000 clones, with less than 90% as singletons. Material: peripheral blood, obtained on day 0 of MenACWY control vaccination. The receptors shown here come from an adult in good health.

V usage is TRBV7-3 and J usage is TRBJ2-7, with D perhaps TRBD1 (6 bases). The CDR3 spans 13 residues. The germline V gene encodes CDR1 SGHTA and CDR2 FQGTGA. V shed 2 bases and J shed 7 bases, with 12 bases lying between them. Here the CDR3 DNA reads TGTGCCAGCAGCTTAGTTGGGCAGGGGGAGCAGTACTTC. Its translation is CASSLVGQGEQYF.

This rearrangement joins TRBV3-1 (or the pseudogene TRBV3-2) to TRBJ1-1; no clear D. Trimming shortened V by 0 bases and J by 3 bases, and 2 bases separated the two germline ends. The CDR3 is made up of 12 amino acids. Germline assignment: CDR1 LGHDT and CDR2 YNNKEL (reference sequence). The CDR3 nucleotides are TGTGCCAGCAGCCAAGATGACACTGAAGCTTTCTTT. Its translation is CASSQDDTEAFF.

The chain combines TRBV6-6 with TRBJ2-1; D not certain. V lost 8 bases to trimming and J lost 7 bases, with 24 bases between them. The CDR3 is 16 amino acids. Germline assignment: CDR1 MNHNY and CDR2 SVGAGI (reference sequence). The chain's CDR3 is CASASRANTYANEQFF. In nucleotides, the CDR3 is TGTGCCAGCGCTTCCCGGGCGAACACATATGCGAATGAGCAGTTCTTC.

The chain has TRBV6-2 or TRBV6-3 and TRBJ2-1; D possibly corresponds to TRBD1 (8 bases). The V gene's germline CDR1 is MNHEY and CDR2 SVGEGT. CDR3 length: 15 residues. V lost 4 bases to trimming and J lost 2 bases, with 12 bases between them. The CDR3 DNA reads as TGTGCCAGCAGTTCAACAGGGGGGGCCTACAATGAGCAGTTCTTC. Protein product: CASSSTGGAYNEQFF.

This chain links TRBV3-1 (or the pseudogene TRBV3-2) with TRBJ1-2, with D possibly matching TRBD1 (6 bases). V was clipped by 4 bases and J by 0 bases, with 12 bases between them. CDR3 size: 15 residues. CDR1 is LGHDT, CDR2 YNNKEL, per germline (reference sequence). This chain's CDR3 is CASSRLRGSNYGYTF. The CDR3 nucleotides are TGTGCCAGCAGCCGCCTCAGGGGCTCTAACTATGGCTACACCTTC.

The rearrangement joins TRBV7-9 to TRBJ1-6; weak D call: TRBD1 (6 bases). Germline lookup yields CDR1 SEHNR and CDR2 FQNEAQ (reference sequence). V dropped 1 base and J dropped 0 bases, with 10 bases sitting between them. The CDR3 contains 17 residues. CDR3 amino acids: CASSLGGGRSYNSPLHF. The DNA of the CDR3 is TGTGCCAGCAGCTTAGGCGGGGGGCGCTCCTATAATTCACCCCTCCACTTT.